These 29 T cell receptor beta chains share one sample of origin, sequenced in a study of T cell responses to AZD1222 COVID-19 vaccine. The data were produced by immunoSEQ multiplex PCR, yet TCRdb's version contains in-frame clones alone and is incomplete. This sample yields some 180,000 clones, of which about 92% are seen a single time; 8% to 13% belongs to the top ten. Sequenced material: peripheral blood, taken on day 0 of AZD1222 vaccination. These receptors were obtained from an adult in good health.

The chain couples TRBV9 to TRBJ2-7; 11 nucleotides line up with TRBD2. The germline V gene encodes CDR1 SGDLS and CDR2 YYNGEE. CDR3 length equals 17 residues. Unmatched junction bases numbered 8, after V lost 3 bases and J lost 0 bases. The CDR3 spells CASSAGGTSGLSYEQYF. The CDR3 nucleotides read TGTGCCAGCAGCGCAGGCGGGACTAGCGGACTCTCCTACGAGCAGTACTTC.

This chain's CDR3 is CASSQVGVVRVGNEQFF. CDR3 bases: TGCGCCAGCAGCCAAGTTGGTGTCGTCAGGGTGGGCAATGAGCAGTTCTTC. The chain links TRBV4-1 to TRBJ2-1; D is perhaps TRBD1 (5 bases). This CDR3 comprises 17 residues. V lost 1 base and J 6 bases, leaving 19 bases between the germline ends. CDR1 MGHRA and CDR2 YSYEKL come from the germline V gene.

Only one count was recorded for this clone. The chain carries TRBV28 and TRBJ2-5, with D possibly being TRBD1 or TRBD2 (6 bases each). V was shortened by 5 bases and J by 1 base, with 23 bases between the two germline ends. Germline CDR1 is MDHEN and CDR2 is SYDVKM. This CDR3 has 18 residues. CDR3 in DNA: TGTGCCAGCAGTCTCCCACTGGGGGGCGGTGAGGGCCAAGAGACCCAGTACTTC. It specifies CASSLPLGGGEGQETQYF.

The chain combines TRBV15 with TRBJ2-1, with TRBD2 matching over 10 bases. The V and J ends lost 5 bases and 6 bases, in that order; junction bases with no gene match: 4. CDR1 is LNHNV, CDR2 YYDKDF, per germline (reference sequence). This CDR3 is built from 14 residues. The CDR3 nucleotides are TGTGCCACCAGCGGTAGCGGGAGGCGCAATGAGCAGTTCTTC. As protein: CATSGSGRRNEQFF.

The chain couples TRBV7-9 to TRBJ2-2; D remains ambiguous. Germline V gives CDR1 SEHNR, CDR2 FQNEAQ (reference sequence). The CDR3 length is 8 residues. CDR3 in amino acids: CVTGELFF. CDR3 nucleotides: TGTGTTACCGGGGAGCTGTTTTTT.

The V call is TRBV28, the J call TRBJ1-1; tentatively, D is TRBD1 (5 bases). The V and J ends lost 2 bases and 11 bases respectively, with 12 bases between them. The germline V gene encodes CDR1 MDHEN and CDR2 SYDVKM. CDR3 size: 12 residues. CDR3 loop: CASSLQGFGAFF. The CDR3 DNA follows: TGTGCCAGCAGTTTACAGGGATTTGGTGCTTTCTTT.

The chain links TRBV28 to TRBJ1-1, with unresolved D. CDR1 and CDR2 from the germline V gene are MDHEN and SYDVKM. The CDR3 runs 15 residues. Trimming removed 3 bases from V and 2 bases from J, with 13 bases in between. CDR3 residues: CASSFRGETNTEAFF. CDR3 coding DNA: TGTGCCAGCAGTTTCCGTGGGGAGACTAACACTGAAGCTTTCTTT.

CDR3 DNA: TGTGCCAGCAGCCGGTTGGAAGACATCGTCCACAATGAGCAGTTCTTC. It translates to CASSRLEDIVHNEQFF. This chain uses TRBV14 with TRBJ2-1; no clear D. The CDR3 contains 16 residues. Looked up from germline, CDR1 is SGHDN and CDR2 is FVKESK. V was clipped by 4 bases and J by 5 bases, with 18 bases between them.

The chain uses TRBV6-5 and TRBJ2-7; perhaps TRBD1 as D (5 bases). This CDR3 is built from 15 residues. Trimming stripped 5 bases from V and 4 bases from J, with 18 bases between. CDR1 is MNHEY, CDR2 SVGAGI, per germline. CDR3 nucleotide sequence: TGTGCCAGCAGTCCCCCGCCAGGGATAGGGTACGAGCAGTACTTC. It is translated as CASSPPPGIGYEQYF.

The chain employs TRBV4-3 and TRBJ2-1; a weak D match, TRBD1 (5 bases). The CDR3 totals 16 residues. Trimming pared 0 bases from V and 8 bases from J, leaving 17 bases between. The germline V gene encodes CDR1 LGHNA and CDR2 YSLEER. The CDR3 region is CASSQERGHREHEQFF. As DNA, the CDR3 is TGCGCCAGCAGCCAAGAAAGGGGCCACAGAGAGCATGAGCAGTTCTTC.

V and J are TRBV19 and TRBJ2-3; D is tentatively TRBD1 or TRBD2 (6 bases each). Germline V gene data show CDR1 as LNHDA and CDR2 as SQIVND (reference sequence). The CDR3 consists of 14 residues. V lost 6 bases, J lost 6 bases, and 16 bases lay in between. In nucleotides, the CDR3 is TGTGCCAGTAGCCAACGGGGGCCCCCGGATACGCAGTATTTT. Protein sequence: CASSQRGPPDTQYF. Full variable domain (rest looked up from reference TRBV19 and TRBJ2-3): DGGITQSPKYLFRKEGQNVTLSCEQNLNHDAMYWYRQDPGQGLRLIYYSQIVNDFQKGDIAEGYSVSREKKESFPLTVTSAQKNPTAFYLCASSQRGPPDTQYFGPGTRLTVL.

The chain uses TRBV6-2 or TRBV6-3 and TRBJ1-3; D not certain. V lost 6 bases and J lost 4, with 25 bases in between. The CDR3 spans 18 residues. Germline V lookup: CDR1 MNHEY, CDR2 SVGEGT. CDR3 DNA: TGTGCCAGCAGCCCCACTAATCTTCCCCTGGGAACCGGAAACACCATATATTTT. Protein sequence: CASSPTNLPLGTGNTIYF.

The CDR3 is CASATGGGQPQHF. The DNA of the CDR3 is TGTGCCTCAGCGACAGGGGGAGGACAGCCCCAGCATTTT. The J gene is TRBJ1-5, the V gene TRBV7-2, with 9 bases lining up with TRBD1. After removal of 11 bases from V and 7 bases from J, the junction contained 9 bases not matched to a gene. Germline V gives CDR1 SGHTA, CDR2 FQGNSA. The CDR3 sequence is 13 residues long.

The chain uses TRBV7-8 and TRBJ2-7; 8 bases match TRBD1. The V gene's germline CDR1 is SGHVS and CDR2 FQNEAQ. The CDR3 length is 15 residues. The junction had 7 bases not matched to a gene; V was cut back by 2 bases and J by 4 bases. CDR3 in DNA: TGTGCCAGCAGCTTACCCTCGGACAGGGATTACGAGCAGTACTTC. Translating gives CASSLPSDRDYEQYF.

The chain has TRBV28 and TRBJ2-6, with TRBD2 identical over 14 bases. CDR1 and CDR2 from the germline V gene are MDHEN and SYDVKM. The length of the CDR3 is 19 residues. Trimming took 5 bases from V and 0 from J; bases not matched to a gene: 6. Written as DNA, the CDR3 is TGTGCCAGCAGTCCCCGACTAGCGGGGGGGATCTCTGGGGCCAACGTCCTGACTTTC. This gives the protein CASSPRLAGGISGANVLTF.

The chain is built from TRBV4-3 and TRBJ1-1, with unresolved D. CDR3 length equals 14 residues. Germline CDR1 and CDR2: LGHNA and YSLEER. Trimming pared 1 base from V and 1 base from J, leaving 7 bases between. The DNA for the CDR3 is TGCGCCAGCAGCCAAGTAGTTTCGAACACTGAAGCTTTCTTT. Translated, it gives CASSQVVSNTEAFF.

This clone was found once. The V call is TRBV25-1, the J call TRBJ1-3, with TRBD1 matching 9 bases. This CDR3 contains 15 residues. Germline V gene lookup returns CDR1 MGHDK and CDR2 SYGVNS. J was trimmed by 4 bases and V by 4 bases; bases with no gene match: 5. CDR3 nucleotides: TGTGCCAGCAGTGTGGGACAGGGAGAGGGAAACACCATATATTTT. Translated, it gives CASSVGQGEGNTIYF.

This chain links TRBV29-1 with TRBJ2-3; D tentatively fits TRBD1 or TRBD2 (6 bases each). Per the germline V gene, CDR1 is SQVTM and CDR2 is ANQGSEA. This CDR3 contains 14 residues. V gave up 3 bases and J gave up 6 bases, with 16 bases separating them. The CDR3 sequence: CSVDSGAAADTQYF. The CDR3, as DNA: TGCAGCGTTGATTCGGGGGCGGCGGCCGATACGCAGTATTTT.

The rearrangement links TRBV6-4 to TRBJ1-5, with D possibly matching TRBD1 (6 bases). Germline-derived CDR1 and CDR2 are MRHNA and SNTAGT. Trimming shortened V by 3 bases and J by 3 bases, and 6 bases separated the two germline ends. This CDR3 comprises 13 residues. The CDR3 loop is CASSEGANQPQHF. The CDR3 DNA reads TGTGCCAGCAGTGAGGGGGCCAATCAGCCCCAGCATTTT.

The CDR3 region has the DNA TGTGCCAGCAGCCGCGATAGCAATCAGCCCCAGCATTTT. It translates to CASSRDSNQPQHF. The chain employs TRBV7-6 and TRBJ1-5; D not certain. Trimming took 5 bases from V and 0 from J, leaving 5 bases between them. This CDR3 region has 13 residues. Germline V gene data show CDR1 as SGHVS and CDR2 as FNYEAQ. Using reference TRBV7-6 and TRBJ1-5 for the parts outside the CDR3, the full variable domain is GAGVSQSPRYKVTKRGQDVALRCDPISGHVSLYWYRQALGQGPEFLTYFNYEAQQDKSGLPNDRFSAERPEGSISTLTIQRTEQRDSAMYRCASSRDSNQPQHFGDGTRLSIL.

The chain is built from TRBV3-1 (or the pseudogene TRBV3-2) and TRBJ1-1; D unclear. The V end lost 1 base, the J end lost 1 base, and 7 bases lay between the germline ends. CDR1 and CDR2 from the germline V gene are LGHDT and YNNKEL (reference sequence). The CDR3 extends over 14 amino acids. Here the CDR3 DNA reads TGTGCCAGCAGCCAAGGACCTCGGAACACTGAAGCTTTCTTT. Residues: CASSQGPRNTEAFF.

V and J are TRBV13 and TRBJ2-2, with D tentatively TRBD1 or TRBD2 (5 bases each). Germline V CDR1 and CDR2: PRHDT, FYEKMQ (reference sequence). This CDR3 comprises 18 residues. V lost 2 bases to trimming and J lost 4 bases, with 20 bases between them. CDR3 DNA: TGTGCCAGCAGCTTAAGCCCCGGAGGACAAGCCTTCACCGGGGAGCTGTTTTTT. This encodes CASSLSPGGQAFTGELFF.

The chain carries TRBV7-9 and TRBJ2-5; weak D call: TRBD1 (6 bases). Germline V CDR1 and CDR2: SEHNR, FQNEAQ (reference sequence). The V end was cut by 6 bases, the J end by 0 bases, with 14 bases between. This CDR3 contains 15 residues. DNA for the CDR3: TGTGCCAGCAGTTCTGGACAGACCTACCAAGAGACCCAGTACTTC. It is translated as CASSSGQTYQETQYF.

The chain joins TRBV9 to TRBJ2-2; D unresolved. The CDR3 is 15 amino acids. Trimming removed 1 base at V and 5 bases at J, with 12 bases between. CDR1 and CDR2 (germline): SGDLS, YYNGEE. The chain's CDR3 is CASSVLDVKTGELFF. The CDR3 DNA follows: TGTGCCAGCAGCGTACTGGACGTGAAGACCGGGGAGCTGTTTTTT.

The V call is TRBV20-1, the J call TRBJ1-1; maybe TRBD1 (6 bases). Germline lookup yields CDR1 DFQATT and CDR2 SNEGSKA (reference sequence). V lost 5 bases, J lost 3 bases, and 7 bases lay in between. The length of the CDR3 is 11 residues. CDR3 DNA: TGCAGTGCTTACAGGGACACTGAAGCTTTCTTT. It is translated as CSAYRDTEAFF.

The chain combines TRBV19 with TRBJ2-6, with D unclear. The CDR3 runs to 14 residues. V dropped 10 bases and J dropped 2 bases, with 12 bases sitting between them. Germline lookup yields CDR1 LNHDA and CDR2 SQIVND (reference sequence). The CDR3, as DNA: TGTGCCACCCCGAGAGCTCCTGGGGCCAACGTCCTGACTTTC. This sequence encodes CATPRAPGANVLTF.

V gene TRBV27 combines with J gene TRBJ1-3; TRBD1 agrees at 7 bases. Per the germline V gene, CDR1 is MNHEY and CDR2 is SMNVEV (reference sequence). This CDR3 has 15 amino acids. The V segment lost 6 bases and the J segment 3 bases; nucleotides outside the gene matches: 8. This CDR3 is CASRPGTAIGNTIYF. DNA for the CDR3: TGTGCCAGCAGGCCAGGGACAGCTATTGGAAACACCATATATTTT.

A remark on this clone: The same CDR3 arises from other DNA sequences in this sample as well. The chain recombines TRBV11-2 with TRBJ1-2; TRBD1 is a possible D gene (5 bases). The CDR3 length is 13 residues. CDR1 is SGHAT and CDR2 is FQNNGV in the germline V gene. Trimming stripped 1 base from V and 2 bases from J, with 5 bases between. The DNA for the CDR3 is TGTGCCAGCAGCTTAGGACAGAACTATGGCTACACCTTC. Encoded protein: CASSLGQNYGYTF.

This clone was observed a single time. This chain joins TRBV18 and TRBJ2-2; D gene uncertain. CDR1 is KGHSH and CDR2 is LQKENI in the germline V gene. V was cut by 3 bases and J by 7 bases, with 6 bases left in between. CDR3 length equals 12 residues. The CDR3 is CASSPTDGELFF. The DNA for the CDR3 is TGTGCCAGCTCACCCACGGACGGGGAGCTGTTTTTT.